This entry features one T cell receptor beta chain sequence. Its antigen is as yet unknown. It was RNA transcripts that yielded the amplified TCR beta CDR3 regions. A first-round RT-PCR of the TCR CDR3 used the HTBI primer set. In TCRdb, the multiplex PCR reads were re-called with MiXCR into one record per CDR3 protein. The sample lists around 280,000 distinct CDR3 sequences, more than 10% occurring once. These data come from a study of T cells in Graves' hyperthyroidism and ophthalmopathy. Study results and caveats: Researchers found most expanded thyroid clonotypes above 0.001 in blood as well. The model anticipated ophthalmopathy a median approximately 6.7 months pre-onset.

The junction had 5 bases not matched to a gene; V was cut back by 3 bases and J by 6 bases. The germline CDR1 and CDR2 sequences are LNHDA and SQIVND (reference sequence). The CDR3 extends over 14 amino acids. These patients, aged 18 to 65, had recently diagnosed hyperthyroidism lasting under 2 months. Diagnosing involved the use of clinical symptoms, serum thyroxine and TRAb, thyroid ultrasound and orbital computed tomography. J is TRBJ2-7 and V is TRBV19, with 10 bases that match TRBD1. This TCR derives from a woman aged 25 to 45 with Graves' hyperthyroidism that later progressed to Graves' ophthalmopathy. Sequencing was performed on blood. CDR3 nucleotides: TGTGCCAGTAGTATTCGCGGGACAGGGGCCGAGCAGTACTTC. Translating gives CASSIRGTGAEQYF.